Listed here is a single T cell receptor (beta chain). The V gene's germline CDR1 is SGHTA and CDR2 FQGNSA. The V end lost 4 bases, the J end lost 4 bases, and 22 bases lay between the germline ends. The CDR3 covers 17 residues. In the authors' methods: Amplification with reference gene primers provided the estimates of nucleated cell counts. The protocol was immunoSEQ multiplex PCR, while the TCRdb copy is restricted to in-frame clones and leaves out a portion. That table gives V, J and clone size, and the DNA gave D and trimming. Of tens of thousands of clones listed, 70% to 90% are singletons. These data are taken from a study of blood T cell repertoires in COVID-19. Study background: The United States, Italy and Spain provided the acute and convalescent COVID-19 samples. PBMCs, B-cell-depleted T cells, or T cells provided the cDNA or gDNA that made up the material.

The source is a woman aged 60-75 years with acute or convalescent COVID-19. The V and J genes are TRBV7-2 and TRBJ2-5; TRBD1 might be the D (8 bases). The sample consisted of peripheral blood. The CDR3 loop reads CASSSGQGGTKPETQYF. Here the CDR3 DNA reads TGTGCCAGCAGCTCTGGACAGGGAGGGACAAAGCCAGAGACCCAGTACTTC. The full variable domain, rest sourced from reference TRBV7-2 and TRBJ2-5, is GAGVSQSPSNKVTEKGKDVELRCDPISGHTALYWYRQSLGQGLEFLIYFQGNSAPDKSGLPSDRFSAERTGGSVSTLTIQRTQQEDSAVYLCASSSGQGGTKPETQYFGPGTRLLVL.